These 3 T cell receptor beta chains came from one sample sequenced in a study of blood T cell repertoires in COVID-19. Assay: immunoSEQ multiplex PCR; the TCRdb copy retains only in-frame clones and omits some. The sample records about 130,000 clones, 79% being singletons. The specimen sequenced was peripheral blood. These receptors came from a woman in her 70s with COVID-19, enrolled during active disease.

The V call is TRBV6-1, the J call TRBJ2-5, with TRBD2 identical over 10 bases. CDR1 and CDR2 (germline): MNHNS, SASEGT. CDR3 length equals 16 residues. With V trimmed by 4 bases and J by 9 bases, 14 bases remained unmatched. The DNA for the CDR3 is TGTGCCAGCAGTGGCGGGACAGCCACGGGACTAGCGTCCCAGTACTTC. Its translation is CASSGGTATGLASQYF.

DNA of the CDR3: TGTGCCAGCAGCCAAGATCACAGGGTCGGGGCTTTCTTT. This codes for CASSQDHRVGAFF. The chain uses TRBV3-1 (or the pseudogene TRBV3-2) and TRBJ1-1; a possible D gene is TRBD1 (6 bases). V was cut by 0 bases and J by 11 bases, with 13 bases left in between. The CDR3 contains 13 residues. Germline V gene sequence: CDR1 LGHDT, CDR2 YNNKEL (reference sequence).

The rearrangement uses TRBV13 and TRBJ2-7; D unresolved. CDR1 is PRHDT, CDR2 FYEKMQ, per germline (reference sequence). V gave up 4 bases and J gave up 5 bases, with 15 bases separating them. The CDR3 covers 14 residues. The CDR3 region has the DNA TGTGCCAGCAGCTACCCACAAATATCCAACGAGCAGTACTTC. It encodes CASSYPQISNEQYF.